The 30 T cell receptor beta chains presented below share a single source sample, sequenced in a study of shared clonotypes between healthy human individuals. Assay: immunoSEQ multiplex PCR; the TCRdb copy retains only in-frame clones and omits some. Seen here are about 1.5 million clones, roughly 98% observed once, and the top ten hold approximately 0.44%. Source material: naive CD4+ T cells sorted from blood. Noted subset: CD45RA+ positively selected. The source is a man aged 25 to 40 in good health.

The CDR3 DNA sequence: TGTGCCAGCAAGACTATCGTAGAGACCCAGTACTTC. It yields the protein CASKTIVETQYF. This chain joins TRBV2 and TRBJ2-5, with a tentative D call TRBD2 (5 bases). CDR1 and CDR2 from the germline V gene are SNHLY and FYNNEI. The V end lost 7 bases, the J end lost 4 bases, and 10 bases lay between the germline ends. This CDR3 region has 12 residues.

Points on this clone: Other DNA sequences in the sample encode the same CDR3. The V and J genes are TRBV28 and TRBJ1-2; D uncertain. The germline CDR1 and CDR2 sequences are MDHEN and SYDVKM. Trimming removed 3 bases at V and 4 bases at J, with 6 bases between. CDR3 length: 12 residues. The CDR3, as DNA: TGTGCCAGCAGTTTTGGAGGCTATGGCTACACCTTC. Protein sequence: CASSFGGYGYTF.

The chain combines TRBV5-5 with TRBJ1-2, with D perhaps TRBD1 (6 bases). Trimming shortened V by 0 bases and J by 7 bases, and 13 bases separated the two germline ends. Looked up from germline, CDR1 is SGHKS and CDR2 is YYEKEE (reference sequence). This CDR3 region has 14 residues. The CDR3 loop is CASSLAPGAGGYTF. The CDR3 coding sequence is TGTGCCAGCAGCTTGGCTCCGGGGGCCGGTGGCTACACCTTC.

The chain uses TRBV9 and TRBJ2-3, with 8 bases aligning to TRBD1. CDR1 and CDR2 from the germline V gene are SGDLS and YYNGEE. The CDR3 is 15 residues long. With 4 bases clipped from V and 4 bases from J, the junction kept 8 bases outside the gene matches. The CDR3 nucleotides are TGTGCCAGCAGCCCCGCCGCAGGGGGCCCAGATACGCAGTATTTT. This encodes CASSPAAGGPDTQYF.

Turning to this clone: Additional DNA sequences in this sample encode the identical CDR3. The chain joins TRBV7-2 to TRBJ2-5; D uncertain. Germline CDR1 is SGHTA and CDR2 is FQGNSA. The CDR3 runs to 11 residues. V lost 3 bases and J 5 bases, leaving 4 bases between the germline ends. The CDR3 loop reads CASSFPETQYF. DNA of the CDR3: TGTGCCAGCAGCTTCCCTGAGACCCAGTACTTC.

The chain joins TRBV19 to TRBJ1-5, with 8 bases identical to TRBD1. CDR3 size: 16 residues. Germline values: CDR1 LNHDA, CDR2 SQIVND (reference sequence). V lost 3 bases and J lost 6; bases outside the gene matches: 10. CDR3 DNA: TGTGCCAGTAGTATCGGTGCAGGGGGCATGGGTCAGCCCCAGCATTTT. Residues: CASSIGAGGMGQPQHF. The full variable domain, with the rest looked up from reference TRBV19 and TRBJ1-5, is DGGITQSPKYLFRKEGQNVTLSCEQNLNHDAMYWYRQDPGQGLRLIYYSQIVNDFQKGDIAEGYSVSREKKESFPLTVTSAQKNPTAFYLCASSIGAGGMGQPQHFGDGTRLSIL.

The rearrangement joins TRBV7-3 to TRBJ2-4, with 8 bases fitting TRBD1. CDR3 size: 13 residues. In germline, CDR1 is SGHTA, CDR2 FQGTGA. V was clipped by 4 bases and J by 6 bases; unmatched bases: 2. CDR3 nucleotide sequence: TGTGCCAGCAGCTCAGGGGGCTTAAACATTCAGTACTTC. Its protein product is CASSSGGLNIQYF.

The gene calls are TRBV9 and TRBJ2-1; 10 positions agree with TRBD2. Germline V CDR1 and CDR2: SGDLS, YYNGEE. V lost 2 bases to trimming and J lost 7 bases; unmatched junction nucleotides: 3. The CDR3 runs 14 residues. CDR3 sequence reads: CASSVTSGENEQFF. The DNA for the CDR3 is TGTGCCAGCAGCGTTACTAGCGGGGAGAATGAGCAGTTCTTC.

The V gene is TRBV2, the J gene TRBJ1-3; a possible D gene is TRBD1 (5 bases). CDR1 is SNHLY, CDR2 FYNNEI, per germline. Trimming stripped 6 bases from V and 2 bases from J, with 20 bases between. The CDR3 runs to 17 residues. The CDR3 sequence: CASRIFLGVGTGNTIYF. DNA for the CDR3: TGTGCCAGCAGAATATTCCTAGGGGTGGGCACTGGAAACACCATATATTTT.

V and J are TRBV2 and TRBJ2-1; TRBD1 agrees at 11 bases. Germline lookup yields CDR1 SNHLY and CDR2 FYNNEI. With 9 bases clipped from V and 5 bases from J, the junction kept 3 bases outside the gene matches. CDR3 size: 13 residues. The CDR3 nucleotides read TGTGCCAGACGGACAGGGGGCAACAATGAGCAGTTCTTC. It encodes CARRTGGNNEQFF. The variable domain in full, completed from reference TRBV2 and TRBJ2-1, reads EPEVTQTPSHQVTQMGQEVILRCVPISNHLYFYWYRQILGQKVEFLVSFYNNEISEKSEIFDDQFSVERPDGSNFTLKIRSTKLEDSAMYFCARRTGGNNEQFFGPGTRLTVL.

V is TRBV7-9 and J is TRBJ2-1, with D unclear. The germline gives CDR1 SEHNR, CDR2 FQNEAQ (reference sequence). The V end lost 6 bases, the J end lost 7 bases, and 7 bases lay between the germline ends. The CDR3 spans 11 residues. The CDR3 is CASRNENEQFF. The CDR3 DNA sequence: TGTGCCAGCAGAAACGAAAATGAGCAGTTCTTC.

The chain joins TRBV4-3 to TRBJ1-5, with D maybe TRBD1 (6 bases). Trimming removed 0 bases at V and 5 bases at J, with 11 bases between. Germline V gene data show CDR1 as LGHNA and CDR2 as YSLEER. The CDR3 is 15 residues long. The CDR3 loop is CASSQDRQGYQPQHF. The CDR3, as DNA: TGCGCCAGCAGCCAAGACCGGCAGGGGTATCAGCCCCAGCATTTT.

This clone has just one count. The rearrangement uses TRBV7-2 and TRBJ2-2, with 15 bases identical to TRBD2. Germline assignment: CDR1 SGHTA and CDR2 FQGNSA. The CDR3 runs 19 residues. J lost 6 bases, V lost 4 bases, and 12 bases had no gene match. This CDR3 reads CASSSELFGLAGGAGELFF. The DNA of the CDR3 is TGTGCCAGCAGCTCAGAACTTTTTGGACTAGCGGGAGGGGCCGGGGAGCTGTTTTTT.

The genes are TRBV29-1 and TRBJ2-7; 7 bases map to TRBD2. CDR1 and CDR2 from the germline V gene are SQVTM and ANQGSEA. The CDR3 is 12 residues long. Germline trimming cut 4 bases from V and 3 bases from J; bases unmatched to any gene: 3. The CDR3 loop reads CSVGAGNYEQYF. Written as DNA, the CDR3 is TGCAGCGTTGGAGCGGGGAACTACGAGCAGTACTTC.

The rearrangement joins TRBV10-1 to TRBJ2-7; a possible D gene is TRBD2 (6 bases). The CDR3 loop spans 14 amino acids. V was trimmed by 6 bases and J by 5 bases, leaving 17 bases between them. The V gene's germline CDR1 is WNHNN and CDR2 SYGVQD (reference sequence). The CDR3 nucleotides read TGCGCCAGCAGCTACGGGACTTTGGGGGACGAGCAGTACTTC. Translation: CASSYGTLGDEQYF.

V is TRBV27 and J is TRBJ2-5, with 7 bases lining up with TRBD2. The germline CDR1 and CDR2 sequences are MNHEY and SMNVEV (reference sequence). Trimming at V came to 3 bases and at J to 4 bases, leaving 8 bases not matched to a gene. The CDR3 runs 15 residues. The CDR3 sequence is CASSLAGVPRETQYF. For the CDR3, the DNA is TGTGCCAGCAGTTTGGCGGGAGTACCAAGAGAGACCCAGTACTTC.

The chain recombines TRBV5-1 with TRBJ2-5; the D gene is possibly TRBD1 (5 bases). Trimming cost V 0 bases and J 2 bases, with 11 bases left between them. This CDR3 is built from 15 residues. From germline, CDR1 is SGHRS and CDR2 YFSETQ. The CDR3 loop is CASSLEGWAQETQYF. Here the CDR3 DNA reads TGCGCCAGCAGCTTGGAGGGGTGGGCTCAAGAGACCCAGTACTTC.

V usage is TRBV19 and J usage is TRBJ1-2; 10 positions agree with TRBD1. CDR1 LNHDA and CDR2 SQIVND come from the germline V gene (reference sequence). CDR3 length: 15 residues. After removal of 6 bases from V and 7 bases from J, the junction contained 11 bases not matched to a gene. For the CDR3, the DNA is TGTGCCAGTAGCAGACTAAGACAGGGGGCAGGTGGCTACACCTTC. It is translated as CASSRLRQGAGGYTF.

This sequence joins TRBV6-1 and TRBJ2-7; TRBD1 agrees at 7 bases. CDR1 is MNHNS, CDR2 SASEGT, per germline. The CDR3 extends over 13 amino acids. J was trimmed by 3 bases and V by 10 bases; bases with no gene match: 9. The CDR3 spells CATCSTGLYEQYF. The CDR3 DNA reads as TGTGCCACCTGTTCGACAGGGCTCTACGAGCAGTACTTC.

The V and J genes are TRBV5-1 and TRBJ1-3, with 12 bases that match TRBD1. Germline V gene data show CDR1 as SGHRS and CDR2 as YFSETQ. The V segment lost 5 bases and the J segment 0 bases; nucleotides outside the gene matches: 12. The length of the CDR3 is 19 residues. In nucleotides, the CDR3 is TGCGCCAGCAGTTCTCCGGGACAGGGGGCACCGAGCTCTGGAAACACCATATATTTT. Translating it yields CASSSPGQGAPSSGNTIYF.

This chain connects TRBV6-5 to TRBJ2-7; no firm D call. With 2 bases removed from V and 0 bases from J, the gap between germline ends came to 11 bases. The CDR3 covers 15 residues. Germline CDR1 reads MNHEY; CDR2 reads SVGAGI. CDR3 bases: TGTGCCAGCAGTTACGCAATGTTGGGCTCCTACGAGCAGTACTTC. Protein product: CASSYAMLGSYEQYF.

The J gene is TRBJ2-1, the V gene TRBV25-1; no definite D call. Trimming removed 1 base at V and 0 bases at J, with 10 bases between. Germline V gene lookup returns CDR1 MGHDK and CDR2 SYGVNS. CDR3 length: 16 residues. CDR3 in amino acids: CASSELGLSSYNEQFF. CDR3 in DNA: TGTGCCAGCAGTGAATTGGGCCTTAGCTCCTACAATGAGCAGTTCTTC.

The rearrangement joins TRBV18 to TRBJ2-1; D is unclear. The CDR3 contains 14 residues. The V end was cut by 2 bases, the J end by 5 bases, with 10 bases between. Germline V gene lookup returns CDR1 KGHSH and CDR2 LQKENI. CDR3: CASSPSLTDNEQFF. DNA for the CDR3: TGTGCCAGCTCACCAAGTCTGACGGACAATGAGCAGTTCTTC.

The genes are TRBV11-2 and TRBJ2-7, with 8 bases matching TRBD2. Looked up from germline, CDR1 is SGHAT and CDR2 is FQNNGV. The CDR3 runs 15 residues. The V segment lost 3 bases and the J segment 0 bases; nucleotides outside the gene matches: 4. CDR3 region: CASSFWAGGSYEQYF. CDR3 bases: TGTGCCAGCAGCTTTTGGGCGGGAGGCTCCTACGAGCAGTACTTC.

The chain employs TRBV10-3 and TRBJ2-1, with no clear D. Between the trimmed V and J ends, which lost 3 bases and 9 bases, there was a span of 15 bases. Per the germline V gene, CDR1 is ENHRY and CDR2 is SYGVKD. The CDR3 sequence is 14 residues long. The CDR3 nucleotides read TGTGCCATCAGTGACCTACCCGGAGAAGGTGAGCAGTTCTTC. It specifies CAISDLPGEGEQFF.

This clone was seen only a few times. The rearrangement joins TRBV2 to TRBJ2-2, with D possibly called TRBD1 or TRBD2 (6 bases each). Germline values: CDR1 SNHLY, CDR2 FYNNEI. The V and J ends lost 1 base and 6 bases respectively, with 15 bases between them. The CDR3 spans 16 residues. The DNA of the CDR3 is TGTGCCAGCAGTGAAGGGCGGGGACATTCCGCCGGGGAGCTGTTTTTT. It codes for CASSEGRGHSAGELFF.

The V and J genes are TRBV19 and TRBJ1-1, with D tentatively TRBD1 (6 bases). Germline V gene sequence: CDR1 LNHDA, CDR2 SQIVND (reference sequence). V was trimmed by 5 bases and J by 2 bases, leaving 12 bases between them. The CDR3 has 14 amino acids. CDR3 DNA: TGTGCCAGTAGTTACGGCAGGGGAAACACTGAAGCTTTCTTT. It translates to CASSYGRGNTEAFF.

The rearrangement links TRBV6-5 to TRBJ2-7; the match to TRBD2 covers 11 bases. The CDR3 sequence is 15 residues long. Germline V CDR1 and CDR2: MNHEY, SVGAGI. Trimming cost V 5 bases and J 9 bases; bases outside gene matches: 12. The CDR3 DNA reads as TGTGCCAGCAGTGCCACCTCCGGGACTAGCGGCGGGCAGTACTTC. Protein product: CASSATSGTSGGQYF.

This clone was detected once. This chain links TRBV27 with TRBJ2-1; TRBD2 matches 13 bases. V dropped 5 bases and J dropped 2; count of bases not matched to a gene: 6. From germline, CDR1 is MNHEY and CDR2 SMNVEV (reference sequence). The length of the CDR3 is 17 residues. CDR3 in amino acids: CASSVRLAGGTYNEQFF. The CDR3 region has the DNA TGTGCCAGCAGTGTGAGACTAGCGGGAGGTACCTACAATGAGCAGTTCTTC.

The chain joins TRBV27 to TRBJ2-7; 8 positions match TRBD1. V gave up 6 bases and J gave up 5 bases; unmatched junction bases: 9. The CDR3 runs 14 residues. Germline CDR1 is MNHEY and CDR2 is SMNVEV (reference sequence). CDR3 loop: CASSRGQGPHEQYF. In DNA, the CDR3 is TGTGCCAGCAGCCGAGGACAGGGTCCTCACGAGCAGTACTTC.